This record concerns one T cell receptor (beta chain) sequence. This sample stems from a study of cytomegalovirus exposure and HLA in healthy donors. It was with 60 Vbeta and 13 Jbeta primers that the PCR ran. The assay was immunoSEQ multiplex PCR, and TCRdb's table has in-frame clones only and misses some. The data hold some 200,000 clones, with about 83% observed a single time. Sequenced: PBMCs. The receptor's source is a girl aged 10 to 17 in good health and CMV-seronegative.

In DNA, the CDR3 is TGTGCCAGCAGCCAAGAGGGGACAGTCTACGAGCAGTACTTC. The encoded protein is CASSQEGTVYEQYF. The rearrangement uses TRBV4-2 and TRBJ2-7, with TRBD1 identical over 7 bases. V trimming: 0 bases; J trimming: 3 bases; junction bases outside the gene matches: 2. Germline loops: CDR1 LGHNA, CDR2 YNFKEQ. This CDR3 contains 14 residues.